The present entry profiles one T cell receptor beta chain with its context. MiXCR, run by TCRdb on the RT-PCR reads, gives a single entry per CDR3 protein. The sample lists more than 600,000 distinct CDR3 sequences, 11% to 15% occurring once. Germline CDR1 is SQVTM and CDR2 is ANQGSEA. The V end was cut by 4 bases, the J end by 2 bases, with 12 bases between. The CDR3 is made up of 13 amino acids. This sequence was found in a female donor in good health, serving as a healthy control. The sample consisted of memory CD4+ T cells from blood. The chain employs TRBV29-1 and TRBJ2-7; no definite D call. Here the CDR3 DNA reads TGCAGCGTTGTGAGGAGCACCACCTACGAGCAGTACTTC. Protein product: CSVVRSTTYEQYF.